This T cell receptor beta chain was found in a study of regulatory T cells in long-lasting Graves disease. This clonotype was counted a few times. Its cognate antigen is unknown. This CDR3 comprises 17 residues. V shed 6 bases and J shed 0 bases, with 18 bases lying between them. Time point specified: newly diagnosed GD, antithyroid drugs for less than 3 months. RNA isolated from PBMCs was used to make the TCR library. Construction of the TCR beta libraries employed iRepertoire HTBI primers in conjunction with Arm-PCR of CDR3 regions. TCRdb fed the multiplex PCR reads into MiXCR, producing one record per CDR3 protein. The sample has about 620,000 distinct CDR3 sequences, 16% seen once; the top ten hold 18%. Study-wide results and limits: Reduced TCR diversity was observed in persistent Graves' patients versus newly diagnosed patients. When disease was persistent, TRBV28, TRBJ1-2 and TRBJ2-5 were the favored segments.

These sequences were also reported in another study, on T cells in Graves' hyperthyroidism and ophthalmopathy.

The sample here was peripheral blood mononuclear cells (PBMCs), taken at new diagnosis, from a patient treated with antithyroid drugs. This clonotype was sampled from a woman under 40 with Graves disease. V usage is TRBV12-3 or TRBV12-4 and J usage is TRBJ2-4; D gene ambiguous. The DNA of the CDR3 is TGTGCCAGCAGCTTAAAAAGTGATCGGCTAGCCAAAAACATTCAGTACTTC. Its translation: CASSLKSDRLAKNIQYF.